A single TCR beta chain is shown here with its context. This entry comes from a study of blood T cell repertoires in COVID-19. Only in-frame clones appear in the TCRdb table, and some are missing; sequencing was by immunoSEQ multiplex PCR. The sample has around 280,000 clones; about 85% are singletons. Losses at the gene ends were 0 bases for V and 6 bases for J; bases not matched to a gene: 11. Germline V gene sequence: CDR1 SGHTA, CDR2 FQGTGA. The CDR3 contains 17 residues. Source material: peripheral blood. The chain recombines TRBV7-3 with TRBJ2-3, with 8 bases identical to TRBD2. The receptor comes from a woman between 50 and 59 years old who had recovered from COVID-19. CDR3 sequence (DNA): TGTGCCAGCAGCTTAACCGGAGCGGGGGCCCGCCCTGATACGCAGTATTTT. Amino acids: CASSLTGAGARPDTQYF. Looking up the rest from reference TRBV7-3 and TRBJ2-3 gives the full variable domain: GAGVSQTPSNKVTEKGKYVELRCDPISGHTALYWYRQSLGQGPEFLIYFQGTGAADDSGLPNDRFFAVRPEGSVSTLKIQRTERGDSAVYLCASSLTGAGARPDTQYFGPGTRLTVL.